This entry lists 8 T cell receptor beta chains sequenced from one sample in a study of T cells in Graves' hyperthyroidism and ophthalmopathy. Amplified regions were TCR beta CDR3 sequences from RNA transcripts. HTBI primers drove first-round RT-PCR of the TCR CDR3. TCRdb reprocessed the multiplex PCR reads with MiXCR, giving one entry per CDR3 protein. The table lists a few hundred thousand distinct CDR3 sequences, 14% of them singletons. Sequencing was carried out using blood. These receptors were taken from a young woman with Graves' hyperthyroidism that later progressed to Graves' ophthalmopathy.

This clonotype was seen at least ten times. J is TRBJ2-6 and V is TRBV3-1; the match to TRBD1 covers 7 bases. The CDR3 is 16 amino acids. Germline lookup yields CDR1 LGHDT and CDR2 YNNKEL (reference sequence). The V and J ends lost 0 bases and 2 bases, in that order; junction bases with no gene match: 1. CDR3 bases: TGTGCCAGCAGCCAAGATACAGGGGCTGGGGCCAACGTCCTGACTTTC. Translating gives CASSQDTGAGANVLTF.

The chain carries TRBV6-1 and TRBJ2-2, with D uncertain. Germline CDR1 and CDR2: MNHNS and SASEGT. The V gene lost 5 bases and the J gene lost 4 bases, with 14 bases spanning the gap. The CDR3 runs 15 residues. The CDR3 nucleotides read TGTGCCAGCAGTACCGTTTCGGGCACCACCGGGGAGCTGTTTTTT. Amino acids: CASSTVSGTTGELFF.

In this sample, this clonotype turned up many times. The rearrangement links TRBV30 to TRBJ2-1; the match to TRBD2 covers 7 bases. This CDR3 comprises 15 residues. Germline V gene lookup returns CDR1 GTSNPN and CDR2 SVGIG (reference sequence). V was pared by 1 base and J by 3 bases, with 6 bases of the junction left unmatched. CDR3 region: CAWSAGLSNYNEQFF. The CDR3, as DNA: TGTGCCTGGAGTGCGGGACTATCAAACTACAATGAGCAGTTCTTC.

This clonotype was detected many times. CDR3 bases: TGCAGTGCCACTGGACAGGGGGCGTTTGGCTACACCTTC. The encoded protein is CSATGQGAFGYTF. The chain employs TRBV20-1 and TRBJ1-2; TRBD1 matches 11 bases. Germline V CDR1 and CDR2: DFQATT, SNEGSKA (reference sequence). V trimming: 6 bases; J trimming: 7 bases; junction bases outside the gene matches: 7. CDR3 length: 13 amino acids.

In this sample, this clonotype turned up many times. The J gene is TRBJ2-7, the V gene TRBV12-3 or TRBV12-4; D may be TRBD1 (5 bases). CDR3 size: 13 residues. V dropped 0 bases and J dropped 8 bases, with 11 bases sitting between them. CDR3: CASSLATTGKQYF. The DNA of the CDR3 is TGTGCCAGCAGTTTAGCGACCACAGGAAAGCAGTACTTC.

The sample holds a few counts of this clonotype. This clone may be a read error of a much larger clone one base away. V and J are TRBV11-2 and TRBJ1-2; D is perhaps TRBD1 (5 bases). The CDR3 covers 12 residues. CDR1 SGHAT and CDR2 FQNNGV come from the germline V gene. The CDR3 region is CAGSSGGVGYTF. CDR3 coding DNA: TGTGCCGGCAGCTCGGGGGGGGTTGGCTACACCTTC.

This clonotype was detected many times. The rearrangement uses TRBV11-3 and TRBJ1-1, with D possibly matching TRBD1 (6 bases). The ends were cut back, 4 bases at V and 2 bases at J, with 17 bases in the middle. From germline, CDR1 is SGHNT and CDR2 YENEEA. The length of the CDR3 is 16 residues. The CDR3 bases are TGTGCCAGCAGCTACAGGGCGCCCGGGGCCAACACTGAAGCTTTCTTT. This translates into CASSYRAPGANTEAFF. The variable domain in full, with the rest retrieved from reference TRBV11-3 and TRBJ1-1, is EAGVVQSPRYKIIEKKQPVAFWCNPISGHNTLYWYLQNLGQGPELLIRYENEEAVDDSQLPKDRFSAERLKGVDSTLKIQPAELGDSAVYLCASSYRAPGANTEAFFGQGTRLTVV.

This clonotype was counted at least ten times. The chain recombines TRBV28 with TRBJ2-5; 9 nucleotides line up with TRBD2. The V segment lost 2 bases and the J segment 2 bases; nucleotides outside the gene matches: 9. This CDR3 spans 17 amino acids. Germline V CDR1 and CDR2: MDHEN, SYDVKM. The CDR3 DNA reads as TGTGCCAGCAGTTTAATAATCCTAGCGGGAAAACAAGAGACCCAGTACTTC. Translation gives CASSLIILAGKQETQYF.